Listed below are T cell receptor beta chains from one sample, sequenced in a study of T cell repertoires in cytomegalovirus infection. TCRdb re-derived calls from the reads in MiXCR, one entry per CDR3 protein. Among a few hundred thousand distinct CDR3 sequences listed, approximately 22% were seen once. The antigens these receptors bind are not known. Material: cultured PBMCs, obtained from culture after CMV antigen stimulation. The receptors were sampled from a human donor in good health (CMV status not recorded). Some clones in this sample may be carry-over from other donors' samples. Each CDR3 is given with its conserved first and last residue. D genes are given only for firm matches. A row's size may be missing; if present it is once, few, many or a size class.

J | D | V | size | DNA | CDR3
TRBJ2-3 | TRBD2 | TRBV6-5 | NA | TGTGCCAGCAGTAAGCTAGCGGGAGGGTACACAGATACGCAGTATTTT | CASSKLAGGYTDTQYF
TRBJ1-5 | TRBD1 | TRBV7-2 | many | TGTGCCAGCAGCTTAGCGCCAAGGGGGCCTAGCAATCAGCCCCAGCATTTT | CASSLAPRGPSNQPQHF
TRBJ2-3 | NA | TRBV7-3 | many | TGTGCCAGCAGCTCGGGTCTCGGGGGGCCAGATACGCAGTATTTT | CASSSGLGGPDTQYF
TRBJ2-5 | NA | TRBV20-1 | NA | TGCAGTGCTAGAGAATCCCCCGGAGTTCAAGAGACCCAGTACTTC | CSARESPGVQETQYF
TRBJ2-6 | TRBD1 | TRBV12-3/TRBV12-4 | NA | TGTGCCAGCAGTTTATTCGGACAGGGGGCGCCAGGGGCCAACGTCCTGACTTTC | CASSLFGQGAPGANVLTF
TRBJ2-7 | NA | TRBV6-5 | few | TGTGCCAGCAAACAAGGACGGCAGACCTACGAGCAGTACTTC | CASKQGRQTYEQYF
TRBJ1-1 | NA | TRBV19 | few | TGTGCCAGTAGCACGACCAGGGCTGAAGCTTTCTTT | CASSTTRAEAFF
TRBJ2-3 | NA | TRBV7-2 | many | TGTGCCAGCAGCTATGCGAGTCGTGGCACAGATACGCAGTATTTT | CASSYASRGTDTQYF
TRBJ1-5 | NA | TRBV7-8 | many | TGTGCCAGCAGCTTAGTGGGGGGAGGTGATCAGCCCCAGCATTTT | CASSLVGGGDQPQHF
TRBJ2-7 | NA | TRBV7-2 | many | TGTGCCAGCATCAGAAAAGGAGGGCCGGGGGAGCAGTACTTC | CASIRKGGPGEQYF
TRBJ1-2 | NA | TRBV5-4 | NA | TGTGCCAGCACCCGGATCGGGGGTCGCGGCTACACCTTC | CASTRIGGRGYTF
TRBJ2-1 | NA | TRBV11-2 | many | TGTGCCAGTCAACCTAAGAACAGCTCCTACAATGAGCAGTTCTTC | CASQPKNSSYNEQFF
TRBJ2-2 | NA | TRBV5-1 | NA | TGCGCCAGCAGCTTGGGGATTGGATACACCGGGGAGCTGTTTTTT | CASSLGIGYTGELFF
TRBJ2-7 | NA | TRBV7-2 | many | TGTGCCAGCAGCTTAGCGGAGGCCATACTCTCCTACGAGCAGTACTTC | CASSLAEAILSYEQYF
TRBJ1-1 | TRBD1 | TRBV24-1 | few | TGTGCCACCAGTGACCCGGGACAGGGGAGTGAAGCTTTCTTT | CATSDPGQGSEAFF
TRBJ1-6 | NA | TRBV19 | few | TGTGCCAGTACCTCCGGGCTGCAAAATTCACCCCTCCACTTT | CASTSGLQNSPLHF